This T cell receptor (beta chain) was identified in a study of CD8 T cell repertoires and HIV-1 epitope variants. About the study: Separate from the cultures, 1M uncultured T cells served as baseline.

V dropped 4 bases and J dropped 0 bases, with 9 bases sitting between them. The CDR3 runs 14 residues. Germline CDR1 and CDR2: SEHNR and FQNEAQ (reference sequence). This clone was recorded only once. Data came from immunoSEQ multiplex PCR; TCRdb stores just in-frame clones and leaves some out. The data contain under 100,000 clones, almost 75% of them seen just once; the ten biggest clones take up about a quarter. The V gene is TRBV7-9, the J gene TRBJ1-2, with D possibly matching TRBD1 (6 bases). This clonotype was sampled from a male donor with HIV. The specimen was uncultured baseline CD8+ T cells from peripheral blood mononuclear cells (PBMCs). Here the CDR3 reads CASSWTESNYGYTF. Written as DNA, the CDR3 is TGTGCCAGCAGCTGGACAGAATCTAACTATGGCTACACCTTC.